The rows below give T cell receptor beta chains drawn from one sample of a study of CD8 T cells in Susac syndrome. MiXCR was run by TCRdb on the immunoSEQ multiplex PCR reads, yielding one entry per CDR3 protein. The profile covers 50,000 to 55,000 distinct CDR3 sequences, with around 95% appearing a single time and 0.75% taken by the ten largest. The sample comprised CD8+ T cells from PBMCs. Receptor source: a human donor with Susac syndrome. CDR3s include the opening cysteine and the closing phenylalanine or tryptophan. A D gene is named only where the DNA matches it firmly. Clone size is stated in some rows and not others, as once, few, many or a class when expanded.

clone_size j_call v_call d_call cdr3_aa cdr3_nt
- TRBJ1-6 TRBV20-1 - CSAREDRTSYNSPLHF TGCAGTGCTAGGGAAGACAGGACCTCCTATAATTCACCCCTCCACTTT
- TRBJ1-6 TRBV2 - CASRRENSPLHF TGTGCCAGCAGGAGGGAGAATTCACCCCTCCACTTT
- TRBJ2-1 TRBV5-1 TRBD1 CASSFRDLLGDRNEQFF TGCGCCAGCAGCTTCCGGGATCTTCTAGGGGACAGGAATGAGCAGTTCTTC
- TRBJ2-3 TRBV29-1 - CSAGPRVTDTQYF TGCAGCGCCGGTCCCAGGGTCACAGATACGCAGTATTTT
- TRBJ1-4 TRBV7-9 - CASSPRPSNEKLFF TGTGCCAGCAGCCCTCGGCCAAGTAATGAAAAACTGTTTTTT
- TRBJ1-2 TRBV21-1 - CASSKGRAHYGYTF TGTGCCAGCAGCAAAGGAAGGGCTCACTATGGCTACACCTTC
- TRBJ1-1 TRBV28 - CASSFLNTEAFF TGTGCCAGCAGTTTCTTGAACACTGAAGCTTTCTTT
- TRBJ2-3 TRBV7-9 TRBD2 CASSFRTSGGRFGTQYF TGTGCCAGCAGCTTCCGGACTAGCGGGGGGCGATTTGGGACGCAGTATTTT
once TRBJ2-3 TRBV28 - CASSYPGEDTQYF TGTGCCAGCAGCTACCCCGGGGAAGATACGCAGTATTTT
- TRBJ2-7 TRBV19 - CASSIGLSYEQYF TGTGCCAGTAGTATAGGTCTTTCCTACGAGCAGTACTTC
- TRBJ2-6 TRBV25-1 TRBD1 CASRGRQGTGANVLTF TGTGCCAGCAGAGGCCGACAGGGCACTGGGGCCAACGTCCTGACTTTC
few TRBJ1-2 TRBV6-2/TRBV6-3 - CASRRGYGYTF TGTGCCAGCAGGAGGGGGTATGGCTACACCTTC
- TRBJ2-5 TRBV28 TRBD2 CASSSLGGSSGGILQETQYF TGTGCCAGCAGTTCCCTCGGGGGTTCTAGCGGGGGCATCCTCCAAGAGACCCAGTACTTC
- TRBJ2-3 TRBV29-1 - CSVEDQTVRADTQYF TGCAGCGTTGAAGATCAAACAGTGCGCGCAGATACGCAGTATTTT
- TRBJ2-1 TRBV19 TRBD2 CASSPHLRGSSYNEQFF TGTGCCAGTAGTCCACATCTGCGGGGGAGCTCCTACAATGAGCAGTTCTTC
- TRBJ2-5 TRBV4-1 - CASSRIGETQYF TGCGCCAGCAGCCGGATAGGGGAGACCCAGTACTTC
- TRBJ1-6 TRBV13 - CASSVRGAGNSPLHF TGTGCCAGCAGCGTTCGGGGGGCAGGAAATTCACCCCTCCACTTT
- TRBJ1-1 TRBV20-1 - CSALIQLTGRGEAFF TGCAGTGCTCTAATACAACTAACAGGGCGCGGTGAAGCTTTCTTT
- TRBJ1-1 TRBV4-1 - CASSTGTDTEAFF TGCGCCAGCAGCACAGGCACAGACACTGAAGCTTTCTTT
- TRBJ1-2 TRBV11-2 - CASSLGQAAYTF TGTGCCAGCAGCTTAGGTCAGGCAGCCTACACCTTC
- TRBJ2-7 TRBV11-2 TRBD1 CASSLGQGSEQYF TGTGCCAGCAGCTTAGGACAGGGTTCCGAGCAGTACTTC
- TRBJ1-2 TRBV15 TRBD1 CATSAQGASYGYTF TGTGCCACCAGCGCTCAGGGGGCGAGCTATGGCTACACCTTC
- TRBJ2-5 TRBV15 TRBD1 CATSGPRTGRETQYF TGTGCCACCAGCGGCCCGAGGACAGGGCGTGAGACCCAGTACTTC
- TRBJ2-6 TRBV18 - CASSLTPNPGTETSGANVLTF TGTGCCAGCTCACTAACACCCAACCCCGGGACGGAGACGTCTGGGGCCAACGTCCTGACTTTC
- TRBJ2-3 TRBV7-9 - CATVGLPPPAQYF TGTGCCACCGTGGGTCTTCCCCCGCCGGCGCAGTATTTT
- TRBJ2-2 TRBV7-8 - CASSLDGTTNTGELFF TGTGCCAGCAGCTTAGACGGGACGACGAACACCGGGGAGCTGTTTTTT
- TRBJ1-4 TRBV29-1 - CSVVPAATNEKLFF TGCAGCGTTGTCCCAGCTGCAACTAATGAAAAACTGTTTTTT
- TRBJ2-3 TRBV12-3/TRBV12-4 - CASSSIGGGRTDTQYF TGTGCCAGCAGCTCCATTGGGGGGGGGCGCACAGATACGCAGTATTTT
- TRBJ2-5 TRBV5-1 TRBD2 CASSLDSGGSETQYF TGCGCCAGCAGCTTGGATAGCGGGGGGTCAGAGACCCAGTACTTC
- TRBJ1-1 TRBV7-9 - CASSGGPGNTEAFF TGTGCCAGCAGCGGGGGACCCGGGAACACTGAAGCTTTCTTT
- TRBJ2-5 TRBV27 - CASSLLVGPQETQYF TGTGCCAGCAGTTTATTGGTGGGCCCACAAGAGACCCAGTACTTC
- TRBJ2-3 TRBV11-2 - CASSLVGGADTQYF TGTGCCAGCAGCTTAGTTGGCGGGGCCGATACGCAGTATTTT
- TRBJ2-1 TRBV12-3/TRBV12-4 - CASSPLQVRNEQFF TGTGCCAGCAGCCCGCTACAGGTGCGCAATGAGCAGTTCTTC
- TRBJ2-5 TRBV15 - CATSRVGGQETQYF TGTGCCACCAGCAGAGTGGGCGGCCAAGAGACCCAGTACTTC
- TRBJ2-2 TRBV7-2 TRBD1 CASSLDRALSIGELFF TGTGCCAGCAGCTTGGACAGGGCCCTTTCTATCGGGGAGCTGTTTTTT
- TRBJ2-4 TRBV12-3/TRBV12-4 TRBD2 CASSSASGNIQYF TGTGCCAGCAGTTCGGCTAGCGGGAACATTCAGTACTTC
- TRBJ1-1 TRBV29-1 - CSVEDRRHGGAGVAFF TGCAGCGTTGAAGATCGTCGCCACGGGGGGGCCGGAGTAGCTTTCTTT
- TRBJ1-3 TRBV9 - CASKRGNTIYF TGTGCCAGCAAGAGGGGAAACACCATATATTTT
- TRBJ2-2 TRBV9 - CASSVVPNTGELFF TGTGCCAGCAGCGTAGTTCCGAACACCGGGGAGCTGTTTTTT
- TRBJ2-1 TRBV12-3/TRBV12-4 TRBD2 CASSFASGISSYNEQFF TGTGCCAGCAGTTTTGCTAGCGGGATAAGCTCCTACAATGAGCAGTTCTTC
- TRBJ2-1 TRBV6-2/TRBV6-3 - CASSYYTEEQFF TGTGCCAGCAGTTACTATACAGAGGAGCAGTTCTTC
- TRBJ2-7 TRBV30 - CAWNAGSYEQYF TGTGCCTGGAATGCAGGGTCCTACGAGCAGTACTTC
- TRBJ1-2 TRBV9 - CASSPGGQPLYGYTF TGTGCCAGCAGCCCGGGGGGGCAGCCTCTTTATGGCTACACCTTC
- TRBJ2-1 TRBV2 - CASSPGVGGVGNEQFF TGTGCCAGCAGCCCAGGGGTTGGGGGGGTTGGAAATGAGCAGTTCTTC
- TRBJ2-7 TRBV20-1 TRBD2 CSASGTSAYEQYF TGCAGTGCTTCCGGGACTAGCGCCTACGAGCAGTACTTC